This T cell receptor (beta chain) was sequenced for a study of blood T cell repertoires in COVID-19. On the study more broadly: Samples of COVID-19 (acute and convalescent) were obtained from the United States, Italy and Spain. Nucleic acid was either cDNA or gDNA, and it came from T cells, B-cell-depleted T cells, or PBMCs.

The sample holds many counts of this clone. Per the original data handling: From reference gene primer amplification, estimates of nucleated cell counts were derived. Sequencing used immunoSEQ multiplex PCR; TCRdb keeps in-frame clones, though not all of them. V, J and clone size reflect that table, while D and trimming were determined from the DNA. This sample yields a few hundred thousand clones, of which roughly 89% are seen a single time; 1.5% to 1.7% belongs to the top ten. V lost 2 bases, J lost 9 bases, and 12 bases lay in between. The CDR3 is 14 amino acids. Germline loops: CDR1 SGDLS, CDR2 YYNGEE.

The material sequenced was peripheral blood. The receptor was derived from a woman between 35 and 50 years old who had recovered from COVID-19. V is TRBV9 and J is TRBJ1-6; D gene unclear. The CDR3 bases are TGTGCCAGCAGCGTTGATGCAGAAAGTTCACCCCTCCACTTT. Translation gives CASSVDAESSPLHF.